Below are 18 T cell receptor beta chains sequenced from a single sample in a study of T cell responses to AZD1222 COVID-19 vaccine. The repertoire was sequenced with immunoSEQ multiplex PCR; TCRdb's copy has only in-frame clones and lacks some. This table holds fewer than 110,000 clones, about 90% found once. The source was peripheral blood, collected 28 days after the second AZD1222 dose. These receptors all stem from an adult who received the AZD1222 COVID-19 vaccine.

The V gene is TRBV6-5, the J gene TRBJ2-7; a weak D match, TRBD1 (5 bases). Germline assignment: CDR1 MNHEY and CDR2 SVGAGI. The V end was cut by 7 bases, the J end by 4 bases, with 11 bases between. This CDR3 comprises 12 residues. The CDR3 reads CASTGPRYEQYF. DNA for the CDR3: TGTGCCAGCACAGGGCCCCGGTACGAGCAGTACTTC.

This chain connects TRBV7-9 to TRBJ1-1; 7 positions match TRBD1. The CDR3 spans 14 residues. The junction had 8 bases not matched to a gene; V was cut back by 5 bases and J by 5 bases. CDR1 and CDR2 (germline): SEHNR, FQNEAQ (reference sequence). The CDR3 region is CASSDRQGWTEAFF. The CDR3 DNA reads TGTGCCAGCAGCGACCGACAGGGATGGACTGAAGCTTTCTTT.

The chain uses TRBV27 and TRBJ2-1; 8 nucleotides agree with TRBD1. Germline V gene sequence: CDR1 MNHEY, CDR2 SMNVEV (reference sequence). Trimming at V came to 3 bases and at J to 4 bases, leaving 2 bases not matched to a gene. The CDR3 consists of 14 residues. CDR3 sequence reads: CASSFGTGYNEQFF. CDR3 nucleotides: TGTGCCAGCAGTTTCGGGACAGGATACAATGAGCAGTTCTTC.

To note about this clone: A read error may produce the germline difference seen at one junction end. This chain links TRBV19 with TRBJ2-5; TRBD1 matches at 7 bases. Looked up from germline, CDR1 is LNHDA and CDR2 is SQIVND (reference sequence). The CDR3 has 15 residues. The CDR3 DNA sequence: TGTGCCAGTAGTCCCCAGGCTCGGACAGGTTCAATGGTGCACTTC. This encodes CASSPQARTGSMVHF.

The chain is built from TRBV3-1 (or the pseudogene TRBV3-2) and TRBJ2-7; TRBD2 agrees at 7 bases. The CDR3 loop spans 16 amino acids. Losses at the gene ends were 4 bases for V and 4 bases for J; bases not matched to a gene: 13. The germline V gene has CDR1 LGHDT and CDR2 YNNKEL (reference sequence). In nucleotides, the CDR3 is TGTGCCAGCAGCCGCGGCGGGGGAATGGCAAGATACGAGCAGTACTTC. Translated: CASSRGGGMARYEQYF.

The J gene is TRBJ1-3, the V gene TRBV29-1, with TRBD1 matching over 8 bases. Trimming cost V 7 bases and J 3 bases; bases outside gene matches: 2. Germline V gene data show CDR1 as SQVTM and CDR2 as ANQGSEA. The CDR3 spans 12 residues. CDR3 nucleotides: TGCAGCGCCGGGACAGGTGGAAACACCATATATTTT. Protein: CSAGTGGNTIYF.

The rearrangement links TRBV14 to TRBJ2-7; D uncertain. The CDR3 contains 12 residues. The V end lost 1 base, the J end lost 5 bases, and 6 bases lay between the germline ends. Germline CDR1 reads SGHDN; CDR2 reads FVKESK. CDR3 residues: CASSQVLDEQYF. The CDR3 coding sequence is TGTGCCAGCAGCCAAGTCCTAGACGAGCAGTACTTC.

V gene TRBV19 combines with J gene TRBJ1-2, with D unresolved. Per the germline V gene, CDR1 is LNHDA and CDR2 is SQIVND (reference sequence). Trimming took off 0 bases at V and 2 bases at J, with 4 bases between the two ends. The CDR3 is 13 residues long. The CDR3 DNA sequence: TGTGCCAGTAGTATAGAGAGGAACTATGGCTACACCTTC. Residues: CASSIERNYGYTF.

This clone was detected only a few times. This sequence joins TRBV23-1 and TRBJ2-1; 7 nucleotides agree with TRBD2. TRBV23-1 is designated an ORF whose function remains uncertain. The CDR3 loop spans 14 amino acids. V dropped 5 bases and J dropped 7; count of bases not matched to a gene: 8. The CDR3, as DNA: TGCGCCAGCAGTGAGGGAGGGGAGGGTAATGAGCAGTTCTTC. Translating gives CASSEGGEGNEQFF.

The chain has TRBV5-1 and TRBJ1-2, with TRBD1 identical over 7 bases. The CDR3 runs to 13 residues. V gave up 5 bases and J gave up 4 bases; unmatched junction bases: 5. Looked up from germline, CDR1 is SGHRS and CDR2 is YFSETQ. The CDR3 here is CASSSDRFYGYTF. The CDR3 coding sequence is TGCGCCAGCAGTTCGGACAGGTTCTATGGCTACACCTTC.

This rearrangement joins TRBV15 to TRBJ1-1; D call uncertain. The CDR3 length is 13 residues. Germline CDR1 and CDR2: LNHNV and YYDKDF (reference sequence). V lost 0 bases to trimming and J lost 6 bases, with 8 bases between them. The CDR3 reads CATSRERVAEAFF. The CDR3 nucleotides read TGTGCCACCAGCAGAGAAAGGGTAGCTGAAGCTTTCTTT. The full variable domain, its missing parts supplied by reference TRBV15 and TRBJ1-1, is DAMVIQNPRYQVTQFGKPVTLSCSQTLNHNVMYWYQQKSSQAPKLLFHYYDKDFNNEADTPDNFQSRRPNTSFCFLDIRSPGLGDTAMYLCATSRERVAEAFFGQGTRLTVV.

The chain recombines TRBV6-2 or TRBV6-3 with TRBJ2-7; TRBD2 agrees at 14 bases. Germline V lookup: CDR1 MNHEY, CDR2 SVGEGT. The length of the CDR3 is 14 residues. V trimming: 6 bases; J trimming: 6 bases; junction bases outside the gene matches: 4. The CDR3 DNA follows: TGTGCCAGCAGCCTCGGACTAGCGGGGGGCGAGCAGTACTTC. It encodes CASSLGLAGGEQYF.

The chain combines TRBV7-8 with TRBJ1-1; no reliable D call. V was clipped by 5 bases and J by 1 base, with 14 bases between them. Germline V CDR1 and CDR2: SGHVS, FQNEAQ. The CDR3 runs 15 residues. This CDR3 is CASSQKRERNTEAFF. The CDR3 coding sequence is TGTGCCAGCAGCCAGAAGAGGGAGCGGAACACTGAAGCTTTCTTT.

The gene calls are TRBV27 and TRBJ1-5; 8 bases line up with TRBD1. V trimming: 3 bases; J trimming: 6 bases; junction bases outside the gene matches: 10. CDR3 length: 16 amino acids. Germline V gene lookup returns CDR1 MNHEY and CDR2 SMNVEV (reference sequence). The CDR3 loop reads CASSLSAQGAGQPQHF. The DNA for the CDR3 is TGTGCCAGCAGTTTGTCCGCTCAGGGGGCGGGTCAGCCCCAGCATTTT.

The chain carries TRBV2 and TRBJ2-7; D remains ambiguous. Per the germline V gene, CDR1 is SNHLY and CDR2 is FYNNEI. Between the trimmed V and J ends, which lost 7 bases and 0 bases, there was a span of 7 bases. CDR3 length: 12 amino acids. The CDR3 nucleotides are TGTGCCAGCATTGGAAGCTCCTACGAGCAGTACTTC. This gives the protein CASIGSSYEQYF.

The chain couples TRBV7-9 to TRBJ1-1, with 7 positions matching TRBD1. The CDR3 consists of 14 residues. The V segment lost 5 bases and the J segment 3 bases; nucleotides outside the gene matches: 6. Germline CDR1 reads SEHNR; CDR2 reads FQNEAQ (reference sequence). CDR3 bases: TGTGCCAGCAGCGCGGGACAGCTTGACACTGAAGCTTTCTTT. Translating gives CASSAGQLDTEAFF.

This clone came up once. This sequence joins TRBV5-1 and TRBJ2-7; D is tentatively TRBD1 or TRBD2 (6 bases each). The germline V and J ends were trimmed by 7 bases and 3 bases, with 17 bases remaining between them. Germline values: CDR1 SGHRS, CDR2 YFSETQ. The CDR3 length is 14 residues. As DNA, the CDR3 is TGCGCCAGCTCCACCGACGGGGGCGGCTACGAGCAGTACTTC. Residues: CASSTDGGGYEQYF. The full variable domain, in which reference TRBV5-1 and TRBJ2-7 provide the parts outside the CDR3, is KAGVTQTPRYLIKTRGQQVTLSCSPISGHRSVSWYQQTPGQGLQFLFEYFSETQRNKGNFPGRFSGRQFSNSRSEMNVSTLELGDSALYLCASSTDGGGYEQYFGPGTRLTVT.

This chain links TRBV19 with TRBJ2-2, with 9 bases aligning to TRBD1. The CDR3 has 14 residues. J gave up 2 bases and V 9 bases, and 4 bases lay outside the gene matches. Germline CDR1 and CDR2: LNHDA and SQIVND (reference sequence). CDR3 residues: CASSGQGNTGELFF. In DNA form, the CDR3 reads TGTGCCAGCTCGGGACAGGGAAACACCGGGGAGCTGTTTTTT.